Detailed here is one T cell receptor (beta chain). Regarding time point: recipient sample about 28 days before transplant, after cytoreduction. Repertoires were generated with immunoSEQ multiplex PCR, while TCRdb's copy carries only in-frame clones and drops some. The table shows tens of thousands of clones, with 95% occurring only once. The data stem from a study of T cell clonotyping in hematopoietic cell transplantation. Turning to the study itself: Cytoreduction preceded collection of pretransplant recipient samples.

Sample: peripheral blood mononuclear cells, taken before stem cell transplant. The TCR was taken from a man aged 35-49 years with chronic myeloid leukemia. Some clones in this sample may be carry-over from other donors' samples.

CDR3 amino acids: CASSYSRGGGYNEQFF. The CDR3 DNA is TGTGCCAGCAGTTACTCTCGCGGGGGGGGATACAATGAGCAGTTCTTC. The rearrangement links TRBV6-5 to TRBJ2-1; 9 bases are shared with TRBD2. Germline-derived CDR1 and CDR2 are MNHEY and SVGAGI. V lost 0 bases to trimming and J lost 4 bases; unmatched junction nucleotides: 4. The CDR3 covers 16 residues.